The next 21 T cell receptor beta chains were all read from a single sample in a study of OX40 agonist ivuxolimab in advanced cancers. Sequenced by immunoSEQ multiplex PCR; TCRdb stores in-frame clones only, minus some. Of over 55,000 clones listed, roughly four fifths are singletons. The sample here was CD4+ or CD8+ T cells sorted from blood, taken in a trial of the OX40 agonist ivuxolimab. The receptors come from an adult with an advanced solid tumor such as melanoma, head and neck, liver or kidney cancer.

The V call is TRBV6-5, the J call TRBJ2-7; tentative D call: TRBD1 (5 bases). CDR1 is MNHEY, CDR2 SVGAGI, per germline. The CDR3 totals 15 residues. The ends were cut back, 4 bases at V and 5 bases at J, with 18 bases in the middle. The CDR3: CASSSSAWGGDEQYF. CDR3 bases: TGTGCCAGCAGTTCATCCGCTTGGGGCGGCGACGAGCAGTACTTC.

The J gene is TRBJ2-6, the V gene TRBV5-1; 7 positions agree with TRBD1. CDR1 is SGHRS, CDR2 YFSETQ, per germline. The J segment lost 2 bases and the V segment lost 1 base, leaving 3 bases of the junction unmatched. CDR3 length: 16 amino acids. This CDR3 is CASSLPDRAGANVLTF. The CDR3 bases are TGCGCCAGCAGCTTGCCTGACAGGGCTGGGGCCAACGTCCTGACTTTC.

The chain employs TRBV21-1 and TRBJ1-2; whether TRBD1, the table's D call, matches the DNA was not checked. TRBV21-1 is shown as a pseudogene. CDR3 length equals 14 residues. CDR3 protein: CASSNIGTDNGYTF. The CDR3 DNA follows: TGTGCCAGCAGCAATATTGGGACAGACAATGGCTACACCTTC.

This chain joins TRBV10-2 and TRBJ1-2; no definite D call. The germline V gene has CDR1 WSHSY and CDR2 SAAADI. The CDR3 sequence is 11 residues long. Between the trimmed V and J ends, which lost 4 bases and 3 bases, there was a span of 3 bases. The CDR3 protein is CASSGDYGYTF. CDR3 sequence (DNA): TGCGCCAGCAGTGGGGACTATGGCTACACCTTC.

This rearrangement joins TRBV7-3 to TRBJ2-1; D tentatively fits TRBD1 or TRBD2 (5 bases each). The CDR3 runs 16 residues. V was cut by 2 bases and J by 4 bases, with 15 bases left in between. CDR1 and CDR2 (germline): SGHTA, FQGTGA. The CDR3 coding sequence is TGTGCCAGCAGCTTACGGGGCGGAGTCTTATACAATGAGCAGTTCTTC. This codes for CASSLRGGVLYNEQFF.

The J gene is TRBJ1-2, the V gene TRBV7-9; 7 nucleotides match TRBD1. The CDR3 extends over 15 amino acids. Germline trimming cut 2 bases from V and 4 bases from J; bases unmatched to any gene: 7. The germline V gene has CDR1 SEHNR and CDR2 FQNEAQ (reference sequence). CDR3 sequence (DNA): TGTGCCAGCAGCTTAACTACAGGGGCTTCCTATGGCTACACCTTC. Encoded protein: CASSLTTGASYGYTF. Full variable domain (rest looked up from reference TRBV7-9 and TRBJ1-2): DTGVSQNPRHKITKRGQNVTFRCDPISEHNRLYWYRQTLGQGPEFLTYFQNEAQLEKSRLLSDRFSAERPKGSFSTLEIQRTEQGDSAMYLCASSLTTGASYGYTFGSGTRLTVV.

This clone has a single count. The J gene is TRBJ2-1, the V gene TRBV4-1; 11 positions match TRBD2. CDR1 is MGHRA, CDR2 YSYEKL, per germline. This CDR3 contains 15 residues. V lost 0 bases and J lost 12; bases outside the gene matches: 7. The CDR3 bases are TGCGCCAGCAGCCAAGACGTGCGACTAGCGGGGACGCAGTTCTTC. This encodes CASSQDVRLAGTQFF.

The J gene is TRBJ1-2, the V gene TRBV5-4, with a tentative D call TRBD1 (5 bases). Trimming took 2 bases from V and 7 from J, leaving 18 bases between them. The CDR3 extends over 15 amino acids. The V gene's germline CDR1 is SGHNT and CDR2 YYREEE (reference sequence). The DNA for the CDR3 is TGTGCCAGCAGCTTAGCAGGGTGGGCCTTAAGTGGCTACACCTTC. Its translation: CASSLAGWALSGYTF.

The chain has TRBV21-1 and TRBJ2-5. TRBV21-1 is shown as a pseudogene. The length of the CDR3 is 17 residues. Written as DNA, the CDR3 is TGTGCCAGCAGCAAAGCTCGGCAAGCAGGGGGGGAAGAGACCCAGTACTTC. Translating it yields CASSKARQAGGEETQYF.

This chain links TRBV6-5 with TRBJ2-3; D unresolved. In germline, CDR1 is MNHEY, CDR2 SVGAGI. The V gene lost 4 bases and the J gene lost 4 bases, with 15 bases spanning the gap. The CDR3 extends over 15 amino acids. CDR3: CASSLVSLRADTQYF. The CDR3 DNA reads as TGTGCCAGCAGTTTAGTTTCCTTACGTGCAGATACGCAGTATTTT.

The chain employs TRBV27 and TRBJ2-5, with D possibly matching TRBD1 (6 bases). Germline V lookup: CDR1 MNHEY, CDR2 SMNVEV (reference sequence). This CDR3 comprises 13 residues. Trimming took off 5 bases at V and 5 bases at J, with 12 bases between the two ends. This CDR3 reads CASSARGVETQYF. In DNA form, the CDR3 reads TGTGCCAGCAGTGCCAGGGGAGTGGAGACCCAGTACTTC.

The rearrangement uses TRBV30 and TRBJ2-1; D is possibly TRBD2 (5 bases). CDR3 length: 14 amino acids. Germline V gene sequence: CDR1 GTSNPN, CDR2 SVGIG (reference sequence). V was trimmed by 2 bases and J by 3 bases, leaving 11 bases between them. This chain's CDR3 is CAWSIGGFYNEQFF. CDR3 DNA sequence: TGTGCCTGGAGTATTGGCGGGTTCTACAATGAGCAGTTCTTC. Together with reference TRBV30 and TRBJ2-1, the CDR3 gives the full variable domain: SQTIHQWPATLVQPVGSPLSLECTVEGTSNPNLYWYRQAAGRGLQLLFYSVGIGQISSEVPQNLSASRPQDRQFILSSKKLLLSDSGFYLCAWSIGGFYNEQFFGPGTRLTVL.

The chain has TRBV4-1 and TRBJ2-2; D possibly matches TRBD1 or TRBD2 (5 bases each). This CDR3 region has 16 residues. V was pared by 1 base and J by 5 bases, with 14 bases between. Germline V gene lookup returns CDR1 MGHRA and CDR2 YSYEKL. The CDR3 here is CASSQGRDGRTGELFF. The CDR3 DNA sequence: TGCGCCAGCAGCCAAGGCCGGGACGGTCGAACCGGGGAGCTGTTTTTT.

The DNA of the CDR3 is TGCGCCAGCAGCCGAGGGACAGGGGAGACCTATGGCTACACCTTC. This translates into CASSRGTGETYGYTF. The gene calls are TRBV4-1 and TRBJ1-2; 10 bases align to TRBD1. The CDR3 length is 15 residues. The V segment lost 4 bases and the J segment 4 bases; nucleotides outside the gene matches: 6. Germline V CDR1 and CDR2: MGHRA, YSYEKL.

The chain is built from TRBV6-5 and TRBJ1-4, with 8 bases lining up with TRBD1. Germline V gene data show CDR1 as MNHEY and CDR2 as SVGAGI. After removal of 5 bases from V and 8 bases from J, the junction contained 10 bases not matched to a gene. This CDR3 comprises 15 residues. The CDR3 DNA reads TGTGCCAGCAGTCTCCTGGGACAGGTATCCGAAAAACTGTTTTTT. It translates to CASSLLGQVSEKLFF.

The chain couples TRBV6-6 to TRBJ1-5; no clear D. Germline loops: CDR1 MNHNY, CDR2 SVGAGI (reference sequence). V was pared by 4 bases and J by 0 bases, with 13 bases between. The CDR3 totals 16 residues. CDR3 sequence reads: CASSSATLHSNQPQHF. In nucleotides, the CDR3 is TGTGCCAGCAGTTCGGCGACACTACATAGCAATCAGCCCCAGCATTTT.

This clone was recorded a few times. The J gene is TRBJ2-2, the V gene TRBV9, with TRBD1 identical over 8 bases. CDR3 length equals 15 residues. CDR1 is SGDLS, CDR2 YYNGEE, per germline. V lost 2 bases and J lost 2; bases outside the gene matches: 2. The CDR3 sequence is CASSVGQGNTGELFF. In DNA form, the CDR3 reads TGTGCCAGCAGCGTTGGACAGGGAAACACCGGGGAGCTGTTTTTT.

The rearrangement links TRBV18 to TRBJ1-1; D remains unclear. Germline V CDR1 and CDR2: KGHSH, LQKENI. Trimming left V 6 bases short and J 7 bases short, with 15 bases between. This CDR3 has 13 residues. CDR3: CASSSDARIEAFF. CDR3 in DNA: TGTGCCAGCTCCTCAGACGCGCGCATTGAAGCTTTCTTT.

The V call is TRBV19, the J call TRBJ2-3; 11 bases fit TRBD2. CDR3 length: 15 amino acids. The ends lost 10 bases at V and 8 bases at J; junction bases unmatched: 14. CDR1 is LNHDA and CDR2 is SQIVND in the germline V gene (reference sequence). This CDR3 is CATLSPTSGIGTQYF. Written as DNA, the CDR3 is TGTGCCACCCTTTCGCCGACTAGCGGGATCGGTACGCAGTATTTT.

The chain couples TRBV5-6 to TRBJ1-1, with 8 bases lining up with TRBD1. Per the germline V gene, CDR1 is SGHDT and CDR2 is YYEEEE. The CDR3 consists of 16 residues. V lost 0 bases, J lost 7 bases, and 11 bases stayed unmatched. The CDR3 coding sequence is TGTGCCAGCAGCTTGGTGGTCAACCCGGGACAGGTTGAAGCTTTCTTT. It yields the protein CASSLVVNPGQVEAFF.

The rearrangement uses TRBV5-1 and TRBJ2-7; the D gene is possibly TRBD2 (6 bases). The V end lost 1 base, the J end lost 5 bases, and 16 bases lay between the germline ends. The CDR3 runs to 15 residues. Germline CDR1 is SGHRS and CDR2 is YFSETQ. The CDR3: CASSLFGSKDDEQYF. CDR3 nucleotides: TGCGCCAGCAGCTTGTTCGGGAGTAAAGACGACGAGCAGTACTTC.